This T cell receptor (beta chain) stems from a study of T-cell reconstitution after alpha-beta-depleted transplantation in children (TCRdb year 2016). For the wider study: The study quantitatively tracked T-cell immune reconstitution after TCRalphabeta/CD19-depleted allogeneic hematopoietic cell transplantation in children using TCR repertoire profiling.

The germline V gene (reference sequence) sets CDR1 to DFQATT and CDR2 to SNEGSKA. V is clipped by 3 bases and J by 0 bases, and the sequence between their germline boundaries is 12 bases long. The CDR3 numbers 15 residues from cysteine through phenylalanine. The only DNA kept is the CDR3, 45 bases in frame from the first base. The library was made by PCR. The instrument given in TCRdb is Illumina HiSeq 2500. TCR libraries were prepared with molecular barcoding, using unique molecular identifiers to normalize TCRbeta repertoire quantification. TCRdb reworked the public reads: Q25 trimming with fastp, MiXCR clone assembly, productive beta chains retained. Rows are combined by CDR3 protein, so each entry shows the most common genes and DNA. The sample data list about 640,000 distinct CDR3 sequences, and roughly 15% of these were observed just once. Jointly, the top ten make up 0.8% to 1.1% of the sample.

This clonotype has more than one count but fewer than ten. What this receptor recognizes is not known. No base quality values were provided; no much bigger clone lies one nucleotide off. The sequence was collected from a human donor who donated a stem cell graft to a child with acute myeloid leukemia. The chain uses TRBV20-1 and TRBJ2-4; the D gene is unclear. Source: PBMCs from the stem cell graft donor, taken from the stem cell graft. The base sequence is TGCAGTGCTAGGGAACCGGGTCTAGCCAAAAACATTCAGTACTTC. Translated, it reads CSAREPGLAKNIQYF.